This passage covers 22 T cell receptor beta chains from one sample sequenced in a study of T cell changes during pregnancy in multiple sclerosis. This table comes from immunoSEQ multiplex PCR, and its TCRdb copy is limited to in-frame clones, with some not included. The table includes tens of thousands of clones, around nine tenths detected once. This specimen consisted of peripheral blood, obtained in the third trimester of pregnancy. These receptor sequences come from a female donor with multiple sclerosis, enrolled in a pregnancy study.

This sequence joins TRBV5-4 and TRBJ2-3; 11 nucleotides match TRBD2. The junction had 4 bases not matched to a gene; V was cut back by 0 bases and J by 1 base. The CDR3 runs to 17 residues. Germline CDR1 is SGHNT and CDR2 is YYREEE (reference sequence). CDR3 protein: CASSLGALAGGTDTQYF. CDR3 in DNA: TGTGCCAGCAGCTTGGGGGCACTAGCGGGAGGCACAGATACGCAGTATTTT.

This clone was seen a handful of times. The chain combines TRBV11-1 with TRBJ1-1; 7 bases fit TRBD1. The germline V gene encodes CDR1 SGHAT and CDR2 FQDESV (reference sequence). The CDR3 loop spans 14 amino acids. Germline trimming cut 5 bases from V and 3 bases from J; bases unmatched to any gene: 6. The CDR3 DNA reads TGTGCCAGCAGCCCCGATGACAGGGACACTGAAGCTTTCTTT. Translating it yields CASSPDDRDTEAFF.

CDR3 residues: CASSYHGTAKETQYF. The CDR3 DNA is TGTGCCAGCAGTTACCACGGGACAGCCAAAGAGACCCAGTACTTC. The chain combines TRBV6-5 with TRBJ2-5, with 7 bases identical to TRBD1. V was clipped by 2 bases and J by 3 bases; unmatched bases: 6. CDR3 length equals 15 residues. Germline V gives CDR1 MNHEY, CDR2 SVGAGI.

V is TRBV5-1 and J is TRBJ2-2; tentatively, D is TRBD1 (5 bases). The germline V and J ends were trimmed by 4 bases and 0 bases, with 10 bases remaining between them. The CDR3 consists of 15 residues. CDR1 and CDR2 from the germline V gene are SGHRS and YFSETQ. CDR3 in DNA: TGCGCCAGCAGCCAAGGGGCGGCGAACACCGGGGAGCTGTTTTTT. Translating gives CASSQGAANTGELFF.

This clone was seen once. J is TRBJ2-1 and V is TRBV6-6; the D gene is possibly TRBD2 (6 bases). Trimming removed 8 bases from V and 7 bases from J, with 21 bases in between. Per the germline V gene, CDR1 is MNHNY and CDR2 is SVGAGI (reference sequence). The CDR3 spans 15 residues. Written as DNA, the CDR3 is TGTGCCAGCCTCGCGCGTATCGGGAGTGCAAATGAGCAGTTCTTC. Protein product: CASLARIGSANEQFF.

The genes are TRBV28 and TRBJ2-7; D is ambiguous. V lost 1 base to trimming and J lost 4 bases, with 5 bases between them. This CDR3 contains 12 residues. Germline lookup yields CDR1 MDHEN and CDR2 SYDVKM. In nucleotides, the CDR3 is TGTGCCAGCAGTTTATCCCTATACGAGCAGTACTTC. Amino acid sequence: CASSLSLYEQYF.

The chain employs TRBV27 and TRBJ2-2, with 8 bases lining up with TRBD1. Looked up from germline, CDR1 is MNHEY and CDR2 is SMNVEV (reference sequence). The CDR3 is made up of 15 amino acids. V gave up 5 bases and J gave up 5 bases; unmatched junction bases: 7. DNA for the CDR3: TGTGCCAGCAGTCAGGGACAGGACCGGACCGGGGAGCTGTTTTTT. Translating it yields CASSQGQDRTGELFF.

This sequence joins TRBV14 and TRBJ2-7, with TRBD2 as a possible D gene (5 bases). The CDR3 extends over 15 amino acids. V lost 4 bases, J lost 2 bases, and 15 bases lay in between. Germline loops: CDR1 SGHDN, CDR2 FVKESK. CDR3 sequence (DNA): TGTGCCAGCAGCCGGATCGACACTAGTACCTACGAGCAGTACTTC. Translation: CASSRIDTSTYEQYF.

CDR3 DNA sequence: TGCAGTGCTAGACCAGGGGCTGAAGCTTTCTTT. This codes for CSARPGAEAFF. J is TRBJ1-1 and V is TRBV20-1; tentatively, D is TRBD1 (6 bases). The V gene's germline CDR1 is DFQATT and CDR2 SNEGSKA (reference sequence). Trimming left V 2 bases short and J 6 bases short, with 7 bases between. The CDR3 runs to 11 residues.

CDR3 region: CASSPDRAYEQYF. The DNA for the CDR3 is TGTGCCAGCAGCCCGGACAGGGCCTACGAGCAGTACTTC. J is TRBJ2-7 and V is TRBV16, with 8 bases matching TRBD1. Germline CDR1 KGHSY, CDR2 FQNENV. The CDR3 extends over 13 amino acids. V lost 4 bases and J lost 2; bases outside the gene matches: 1.

The chain links TRBV6-5 to TRBJ2-7, with 13 positions matching TRBD2. This CDR3 is built from 15 residues. Germline V gene sequence: CDR1 MNHEY, CDR2 SVGAGI. The V and J ends lost 6 bases and 7 bases, in that order; junction bases with no gene match: 9. This CDR3 is CASSHRTSGSKEQYF. CDR3 DNA: TGTGCCAGCAGCCATAGGACTAGCGGGAGTAAAGAGCAGTACTTC.

This clone was seen a few times. The chain uses TRBV9 and TRBJ1-1, with no clear D. CDR3 length: 15 amino acids. V gave up 3 bases and J gave up 2 bases, with 14 bases separating them. Looked up from germline, CDR1 is SGDLS and CDR2 is YYNGEE. CDR3: CASSGSTGFNTEAFF. CDR3 coding DNA: TGTGCCAGCAGCGGGTCGACGGGATTCAACACTGAAGCTTTCTTT.

The J gene is TRBJ1-4, the V gene TRBV19; D gene uncertain. The CDR3 is 15 residues long. Germline CDR1 is LNHDA and CDR2 is SQIVND (reference sequence). Trimming took off 3 bases at V and 7 bases at J, with 15 bases between the two ends. The chain's CDR3 is CASSILATKREKLFF. As DNA, the CDR3 is TGTGCCAGTAGTATTCTCGCCACTAAACGTGAAAAACTGTTTTTT.

This sequence joins TRBV6-5 and TRBJ1-2; 7 nucleotides line up with TRBD1. Losses at the gene ends were 7 bases for V and 7 bases for J; bases not matched to a gene: 9. The CDR3 length is 13 residues. The germline V gene has CDR1 MNHEY and CDR2 SVGAGI. Here the CDR3 DNA reads TGTGCCAGCACCAGAGACAGGGACGTTGGCTACACCTTC. Its protein product is CASTRDRDVGYTF.

This clone appeared once. This rearrangement joins TRBV25-1 to TRBJ2-5, with TRBD2 as a possible D gene (5 bases). CDR3 length: 14 residues. The V end lost 3 bases, the J end lost 5 bases, and 13 bases lay between the germline ends. Germline V CDR1 and CDR2: MGHDK, SYGVNS. CDR3 DNA sequence: TGTGCCAGCAGTGATCCACGAGGGCACGAGACCCAGTACTTC. Protein product: CASSDPRGHETQYF.

This clone was detected only once. V usage is TRBV5-1 and J usage is TRBJ2-5; the D gene is possibly TRBD1 (6 bases). This CDR3 has 14 amino acids. The V gene lost 3 bases and the J gene lost 3 bases, with 12 bases spanning the gap. The germline V gene has CDR1 SGHRS and CDR2 YFSETQ. This chain's CDR3 is CASSSTQGKETQYF. DNA for the CDR3: TGCGCCAGCAGCTCAACACAGGGAAAAGAGACCCAGTACTTC.

The V call is TRBV4-2, the J call TRBJ2-7; D might be TRBD2 (7 bases). V lost 3 bases and J lost 5, with 20 bases in between. The CDR3 is 16 residues long. Looked up from germline, CDR1 is LGHNA and CDR2 is YNFKEQ. CDR3 sequence: CASSQVEGGVGHEQYF. As DNA, the CDR3 is TGTGCCAGCAGCCAGGTCGAGGGGGGGGTGGGGCACGAGCAGTACTTC.

The genes are TRBV4-2 and TRBJ2-1; 7 nucleotides align to TRBD1. This CDR3 spans 16 amino acids. The trim removed 0 bases at V and 3 bases at J, leaving 5 bases unmatched. The germline V gene encodes CDR1 LGHNA and CDR2 YNFKEQ. The CDR3, as DNA: TGTGCCAGCAGCCAAGAGACAGGGATCTTCTACAATGAGCAGTTCTTC. Protein sequence: CASSQETGIFYNEQFF.

The chain carries TRBV6-1 and TRBJ2-3, with unresolved D. The CDR3 has 12 residues. Germline values: CDR1 MNHNS, CDR2 SASEGT. Between the trimmed V and J ends, which lost 6 bases and 0 bases, there was a span of 4 bases. CDR3 amino acids: CASSRSTDTQYF. Written as DNA, the CDR3 is TGTGCCAGCAGCAGGAGCACAGATACGCAGTATTTT.

The chain links TRBV7-2 to TRBJ2-7, with TRBD2 identical over 8 bases. The CDR3 runs 17 residues. The V segment lost 5 bases and the J segment 3 bases; nucleotides outside the gene matches: 15. Germline CDR1 and CDR2: SGHTA and FQGNSA. The CDR3 spells CASSPGGAGTSVYEQYF. Here the CDR3 DNA reads TGTGCCAGCAGCCCCGGGGGGGCCGGGACGTCCGTCTACGAGCAGTACTTC.

The rearrangement joins TRBV4-1 to TRBJ1-2, with 7 bases matching TRBD1. The CDR3 loop spans 19 amino acids. Trimming removed 0 bases from V and 4 bases from J; junction bases left unmatched: 17. Germline CDR1 MGHRA, CDR2 YSYEKL. CDR3 nucleotide sequence: TGCGCCAGCAGCCAAGATTTGCGGAGACAGGGATCGGCGGGCTATGGCTACACCTTC. It specifies CASSQDLRRQGSAGYGYTF.

The gene calls are TRBV18 and TRBJ2-5, with TRBD1 matching 7 bases. The J segment lost 4 bases and the V segment lost 5 bases, leaving 10 bases of the junction unmatched. The CDR3 is made up of 15 amino acids. Germline V gene data show CDR1 as KGHSH and CDR2 as LQKENI. The CDR3 region is CASSDVGGSGETQYF. CDR3 in DNA: TGTGCCAGCTCAGATGTAGGGGGCTCAGGAGAGACCCAGTACTTC.